Detailed here is one T cell receptor (beta chain). The data are from a study of blood T cell repertoires in COVID-19. The V gene lost 1 base and the J gene lost 7 bases, with 17 bases spanning the gap. Germline V gene lookup returns CDR1 LGHDT and CDR2 YNNKEL (reference sequence). The CDR3 is 15 amino acids. Here immunoSEQ multiplex PCR was the method, and the copy in TCRdb shows in-frame clones only, minus some. The sample gives around 70,000 clones, more than 80% of which show up once; approximately 4.4% is in the top ten. This receptor was taken from a woman aged 80 or older with active or convalescent COVID-19. The chain recombines TRBV3-1 (or the pseudogene TRBV3-2) with TRBJ2-7; D might be TRBD1 (6 bases). Sequenced material: peripheral blood. The CDR3 loop reads CASSQVAGASGEQYF. The CDR3 nucleotides are TGTGCCAGCAGCCAAGTAGCAGGGGCCTCGGGTGAGCAGTACTTC.